One T cell receptor (beta chain) is described in this entry. This sample was taken from a study of cytomegalovirus exposure and HLA in healthy donors. The length of the CDR3 is 16 residues. The V gene's germline CDR1 is KGHSH and CDR2 LQKENI. V shed 1 base, J shed 3 bases, and the junction held 3 bases outside the gene matches. Both 60 Vbeta primers and 13 Jbeta primers went into the PCR. Assay: immunoSEQ multiplex PCR; the TCRdb copy retains only in-frame clones and omits some. The sample shows about 96,000 clones, 65% to 85% of them seen only once. The source is an older woman in good health and CMV-seropositive. The chain recombines TRBV18 with TRBJ1-3; 10 positions agree with TRBD1. The sample comprised PBMCs. CDR3 DNA sequence: TGTGCCAGCTCACCACAGACAGGGGGCAATGGAAACACCATATATTTT. Translated, it gives CASSPQTGGNGNTIYF. Based on the CDR3 plus reference TRBV18 and TRBJ1-3, the full variable domain is NAGVMQNPRHLVRRRGQEARLRCSPMKGHSHVYWYRQLPEEGLKFMVYLQKENIIDESGMPKERFSAEFPKEGPSILRIQQVVRGDSAAYFCASSPQTGGNGNTIYFGEGSWLTVV.